This is a list of T cell receptor beta chains from one sample in a study of blood T cell repertoires in COVID-19. The repertoire was sequenced with immunoSEQ multiplex PCR; TCRdb's copy has only in-frame clones and lacks some. The sample lists about 120,000 clones; approximately 80% were seen once. The sample taken for sequencing was peripheral blood. All receptors come from a human donor in a cohort sampled during active COVID-19. Both conserved end residues are part of each CDR3. A D gene is named only where the DNA matches it firmly. Not all rows give a size; the values are once, few, many and, for expanded clones, a class.

D	V	size	J	DNA	CDR3
TRBD2	TRBV30	NA	TRBJ2-5	TGTGCCTGGAGTACTTTGGCGGGGGGCCGCTATACACAAGAGACCCAGTACTTC	CAWSTLAGGRYTQETQYF
NA	TRBV29-1	few	TRBJ1-3	TGCAGCGTTGTGACAGTCGGAAACACCATATATTTT	CSVVTVGNTIYF
NA	TRBV28	NA	TRBJ1-2	TGTGCCAGCAGTTTATGGGGTGGCAGGGCGGTTTACTATGGCTACACCTTC	CASSLWGGRAVYYGYTF
NA	TRBV27	NA	TRBJ2-3	TGTGCCAGCACCCCGCTTGGGCAGGGTAGAGATACGCAGTATTTT	CASTPLGQGRDTQYF
TRBD1	TRBV4-1	NA	TRBJ2-7	TGCGCCAGCAGCCAAGAGTCAGGGGGCTCCTACGAGCAGTACTTC	CASSQESGGSYEQYF
NA	TRBV27	NA	TRBJ1-5	TGTGCCAGCAGTTTATTCGGACAAGCCAATCAGCCCCAGCATTTT	CASSLFGQANQPQHF
NA	TRBV4-1	few	TRBJ2-7	TGCGCCAGCAGCCAAGATCCAAAGGGAGTCGGGGGAAGGAACTCCTACGAGCAGTACTTC	CASSQDPKGVGGRNSYEQYF
NA	TRBV7-9	NA	TRBJ1-5	TGTGCCAGCAGCTTAAACGAGGCCCCAGGGCAGCCCCAGCATTTT	CASSLNEAPGQPQHF
TRBD1	TRBV4-2	NA	TRBJ2-7	TGTGCCAGCAGCCAAGATGGGGCAGGGGGCAACTACGAGCAGTACTTC	CASSQDGAGGNYEQYF
TRBD2	TRBV30	NA	TRBJ2-6	TGTGCCTGGAGTCTAGCGGGCGGCTCTGGGGCCAACGTCCTGACTTTC	CAWSLAGGSGANVLTF
TRBD1	TRBV6-5	NA	TRBJ2-7	TGTGCCAGCAGCCCCGTGGACAGGGGTTACGAGCAGTACTTC	CASSPVDRGYEQYF
NA	TRBV7-9	NA	TRBJ1-1	TGTGCCAGCACTCTGGGGCCGAACACTGAAGCTTTCTTT	CASTLGPNTEAFF
NA	TRBV7-8	NA	TRBJ1-5	TGTGCCAGCGGTCAGAGGGAAAGCAATCAGCCCCAGCATTTT	CASGQRESNQPQHF
TRBD1	TRBV11-2	NA	TRBJ2-4	TGTGCCAGCAGCTCTTCGGGGACAGGGTACATTCAGTACTTC	CASSSSGTGYIQYF
TRBD1	TRBV2	NA	TRBJ1-2	TGTGCCAGCAGCCGGGACAGGGGAGACTATGGCTACACCTTC	CASSRDRGDYGYTF
TRBD2	TRBV6-6	NA	TRBJ2-7	TGTGCCAGCACTCCAACCGGGCTAGCGGGGAACTACGAGCAGTACTTC	CASTPTGLAGNYEQYF
NA	TRBV11-2	NA	TRBJ2-7	TGTGCCAGCAGCTTAGATCCCGCAGGGGTCTACGAGCAGTACTTC	CASSLDPAGVYEQYF
NA	TRBV5-1	NA	TRBJ2-7	TGCGCCAGCAGCCCTCCGAGCTCCTACGAGCAGTACTTC	CASSPPSSYEQYF
TRBD1	TRBV2	NA	TRBJ2-7	TGTGCCAGCATGGGACAGGGGCACTACGAGCAGTACTTC	CASMGQGHYEQYF
NA	TRBV5-1	NA	TRBJ2-7	TGCGCCAGCAGCTTGGCGGACAGCTCAACCTACGAGCAGTACTTC	CASSLADSSTYEQYF
NA	TRBV12-1	few	TRBJ2-5	TGTGCCAGCAGCCCCACGACTAGCGTAATTGAGACCCAGTACTTC	CASSPTTSVIETQYF
NA	TRBV15	NA	TRBJ1-4	TGTGCCACCAGCAGAGGACAGGCACGCGGGGAAAAACTGTTTTTT	CATSRGQARGEKLFF
TRBD2	TRBV27	NA	TRBJ2-7	TGTGCCAGCAGTTTCAGCGGGAGCGAGTACGAGCAGTACTTC	CASSFSGSEYEQYF
TRBD2	TRBV11-3	NA	TRBJ2-7	TGTGCCAGCAGCACCCGTAAGGGGACTAGCGGGAGTTACGAGCAGTACTTC	CASSTRKGTSGSYEQYF
TRBD1	TRBV18	NA	TRBJ1-2	TGTGCCAGCTCACCGACAGGGGGCGACTATGGCTACACCTTC	CASSPTGGDYGYTF
NA	TRBV5-5	NA	TRBJ2-7	TGTGCCAGCAGCTTGAGGGACACGGACTCCTACGAGCAGTACTTC	CASSLRDTDSYEQYF
NA	TRBV28	NA	TRBJ1-4	TGTGCCAGCAGACCAAGGGGAAGAACGTATGAAAAACTGTTTTTT	CASRPRGRTYEKLFF
NA	TRBV27	few	TRBJ1-6	TGTGCCAGCAGTCCGTCCCCCTATAATTCACCCCTCCACTTT	CASSPSPYNSPLHF
NA	TRBV18	NA	TRBJ1-5	TGTGCCAGCTCACCACAGGGGGATCAGCCCCAGCATTTT	CASSPQGDQPQHF
TRBD1	TRBV7-6	NA	TRBJ1-4	TGTGCCAGCAGCCCTGGGACAGGCCGGGCAGTACCTAATGAAAAACTGTTTTTT	CASSPGTGRAVPNEKLFF
TRBD1	TRBV7-3	few	TRBJ2-7	TGTGCCAGCAGCATGACAGGGGACTACGAGCAGTACTTC	CASSMTGDYEQYF
TRBD1	TRBV30	once	TRBJ1-2	TGTGCCTGGAGTGTTGGGACAGCCTATGGCTACACCTTC	CAWSVGTAYGYTF
TRBD1	TRBV5-8	NA	TRBJ2-7	TGTGCCAGCAGCTACCGACAGGGACCAGCCGAGCAGTACTTC	CASSYRQGPAEQYF
NA	TRBV3-1/TRBV3-2	NA	TRBJ2-3	TGTGCCAGCAGCCCCGAAGGAGCGGTCCCCTCTTTT	CASSPEGAVPSF
NA	TRBV7-9	NA	TRBJ1-1	TGTGCCAGCAGCAAGGGGACTGAAGCTTTCTTT	CASSKGTEAFF
NA	TRBV6-6	NA	TRBJ1-1	TGTGCCAGCAGTTTTCAGGTTTACGGGGATACTGAAGCTTTCTTT	CASSFQVYGDTEAFF
TRBD1	TRBV28	few	TRBJ1-5	TGTGCCAGCAGTGGCAGGGGGAGGCAGCCCCAGCATTTT	CASSGRGRQPQHF
NA	TRBV29-1	NA	TRBJ2-7	TGCAGCTTCTCCAGGGGCCCCTCCTACGAGCAGTACTTC	CSFSRGPSYEQYF
NA	TRBV29-1	NA	TRBJ2-7	TGCAGCGTTGGGGAGGTGAGCTCCTACGAGCAGTACTTC	CSVGEVSSYEQYF
TRBD2	TRBV18	NA	TRBJ2-7	TGTGCCAGCTCACTAGGGACTAGCGGACTATACGAGCAGTACTTC	CASSLGTSGLYEQYF
NA	TRBV4-1	NA	TRBJ2-5	TGCGCCAGCAGCCAAGAGGGGACACTGCAAGAGACCCAGTACTTC	CASSQEGTLQETQYF
TRBD1	TRBV7-2	once	TRBJ2-7	TGTGCCAGCAGCTTATTAGGTATGGGACAGGGGGCCCTGTACGAGCAGTACTTC	CASSLLGMGQGALYEQYF
TRBD1	TRBV5-6	NA	TRBJ2-7	TGTGCCAGCAGCGGAGGACAGGGTTTCTACGAGCAGTACTTC	CASSGGQGFYEQYF
NA	TRBV4-1	NA	TRBJ2-5	TGCGCCAGCAGCCAAGACGGCCTAGATAGCCAAGAGACCCAGTACTTC	CASSQDGLDSQETQYF
NA	TRBV5-1	many	TRBJ2-7	TGCGCCAGCAGCTTGGCCCCTCCTGTTGAGGAGCAGTACTTC	CASSLAPPVEEQYF
TRBD1	TRBV10-1	NA	TRBJ1-5	TGCGCCAGGACGAAGGACAGGGGGAACGATAGCAATCAGCCCCAGCATTTT	CARTKDRGNDSNQPQHF
TRBD2	TRBV6-5	NA	TRBJ2-2	TGTGCCAGCAGTCGACGACTAGCGGAAGGGGAGCTGTTTTTT	CASSRRLAEGELFF
TRBD1	TRBV18	NA	TRBJ2-7	TGTGCCAGCTCACCCCAAGGGACAGCAACCTACGAGCAGTACTTC	CASSPQGTATYEQYF
NA	TRBV2	NA	TRBJ2-5	TGTGCCAGCAGTGTCGAGAGGGAGATTCAAGAGACCCAGTACTTC	CASSVEREIQETQYF
NA	TRBV25-1	NA	TRBJ2-2	TGTGCCAGCAGTGAATATCTCGGGATGAACACCGGGGAGCTGTTTTTT	CASSEYLGMNTGELFF
TRBD1	TRBV28	NA	TRBJ2-7	TGTGCCAGCAGTCCAGCCCCCACAGGGGTTTACGAGCAGTACTTC	CASSPAPTGVYEQYF